This T cell receptor beta chain is drawn from a study of cytomegalovirus exposure and HLA in healthy donors. Study-wide points: The study dropped some indistinguishable V segments, TRBV6-2 and TRBV6-3 among them. A later analysis found TCR association rates differed by HLA locus, highest for DRB1 and lowest for HLA-C.

In the PCR, 60 Vbeta and 13 Jbeta primers were used. Sequencing was performed with immunoSEQ multiplex PCR; in TCRdb, only in-frame clones are kept and a portion is missing. The data show about 68,000 clones, with over 75% seen just once and about 6.8% held by the top ten. As concerns this clone: Its antigen is currently unknown.

CDR1 is SQVTM and CDR2 is ANQGSEA in the germline V gene. V gave up 3 bases and J gave up 2 bases, with 11 bases separating them. The CDR3 is 13 residues long. This rearrangement joins TRBV29-1 to TRBJ2-7, with D perhaps TRBD1 (5 bases). The TCR was taken from a human donor in good health. Sample: PBMCs. CDR3 nucleotides: TGCAGCGTTGACGGTGACAGTCCCTACGAGCAGTACTTC. Translated: CSVDGDSPYEQYF.